A selection of T cell receptor beta chains follows, all from one sample in a study of memory CD4+ T cells and cytomegalovirus serostatus. Assay: immunoSEQ multiplex PCR; the TCRdb copy retains only in-frame clones and omits some. The table includes 55,000 to 75,000 clones, 82% detected once. The specimen was memory CD4+ T cells from blood. These receptors were taken from an adult in good health and CMV-seronegative. Each CDR3 is given with its conserved first and last residue. The D gene is left open where the match is weak. Where a row states a size, it is once, few, many or the class of an expanded clone; other rows omit it.

D gene	V gene	clone size	J gene	CDR3 protein	CDR3 DNA
.	TRBV15	.	TRBJ2-5	CATSRGPAQGTQYF	TGTGCCACCAGCAGAGGCCCGGCCCAGGGGACCCAGTACTTC
.	TRBV5-6	.	TRBJ2-2	CASKDSPNTGELFF	TGTGCCAGCAAAGACAGCCCGAACACCGGGGAGCTGTTTTTT
TRBD1	TRBV5-1	.	TRBJ2-5	CASSKRQGQETQYF	TGCGCCAGCAGCAAACGACAGGGCCAAGAGACCCAGTACTTC
.	TRBV9	.	TRBJ2-3	CASSSQMYTDTQYF	TGTGCCAGCAGCTCTCAGATGTACACAGATACGCAGTATTTT
.	TRBV27	.	TRBJ1-1	CASRNIPRSTEAFF	TGTGCCAGCAGAAATATCCCCCGGAGCACTGAAGCTTTCTTT
.	TRBV4-1	.	TRBJ1-3	CASSQDPTDGNTIYF	TGCGCCAGCAGCCAAGACCCAACGGATGGAAACACCATATATTTT
.	TRBV4-1	few	TRBJ2-1	CASSSYNEQFF	TGCGCCAGTAGTTCCTACAATGAGCAGTTCTTC
.	TRBV2	.	TRBJ2-3	CASSWMRGLSTDTQYF	TGTGCCAGCAGTTGGATGAGGGGACTCAGCACAGATACGCAGTATTTT
TRBD1	TRBV28	.	TRBJ2-6	CACRGRSGANVLTF	TGTGCCTGCAGGGGGCGGTCTGGGGCCAACGTCCTGACTTTC
TRBD1	TRBV15	few	TRBJ1-3	CATSTGGGNTIYF	TGTGCCACCAGCACAGGGGGCGGAAACACCATATATTTT
.	TRBV11-2	.	TRBJ2-1	CASSPYNEQFF	TGTGCCAGCAGCCCGTACAATGAGCAGTTCTTC
TRBD1	TRBV7-3	.	TRBJ2-1	CASSAGQGDNEQFF	TGTGCCAGCAGCGCGGGACAGGGGGACAATGAGCAGTTCTTC
.	TRBV6-4	.	TRBJ1-1	CASSDNVGRAFF	TGTGCCAGCAGTGACAACGTGGGGCGAGCTTTCTTT
.	TRBV19	.	TRBJ1-5	CASSPVGGPYSNQPQHF	TGTGCCAGTAGTCCGGTGGGGGGGCCATATAGCAATCAGCCCCAGCATTTT
TRBD2	TRBV7-8	.	TRBJ2-1	CASSPRLAGTLYHEQFF	TGTGCCAGCAGCCCAAGACTAGCGGGCACTCTTTACCATGAGCAGTTCTTC
TRBD1	TRBV11-2	.	TRBJ1-2	CASSLDRQGGYTF	TGTGCCAGCAGCTTAGATCGACAGGGGGGCTACACCTTC
.	TRBV10-3	.	TRBJ2-4	CAISDPRQGGENIQYF	TGTGCCATCAGTGACCCCCGACAGGGAGGGGAAAACATTCAGTACTTC
TRBD1	TRBV30	.	TRBJ2-7	CAWSAGTGVGVNGQYF	TGTGCCTGGAGTGCCGGGACAGGGGTGGGTGTCAACGGGCAGTACTTC
.	TRBV19	.	TRBJ2-3	CASSVPHGTQYF	TGTGCCAGTAGTGTCCCTCATGGTACGCAGTATTTT
.	TRBV13	.	TRBJ2-3	CASTLGAPGRRRTDTQYF	TGTGCCAGCACCTTGGGTGCTCCGGGGCGGCGCCGCACAGATACGCAGTATTTT
.	TRBV28	.	TRBJ1-5	CASSFWGSQANQPQHF	TGTGCCAGCAGTTTTTGGGGGAGTCAGGCTAATCAGCCCCAGCATTTT
.	TRBV7-3	.	TRBJ2-1	CASSQEVRSNEQFF	TGTGCCAGCAGCCAAGAGGTGAGGAGCAATGAGCAGTTCTTC
.	TRBV5-5	.	TRBJ2-7	CASKQGNYGYEQYF	TGTGCCAGCAAGCAGGGGAACTACGGCTACGAGCAGTACTTC
.	TRBV10-1	.	TRBJ1-3	CASSDSTSGNTIYF	TGCGCCAGCAGTGACAGCACCTCTGGAAACACCATATATTTT
TRBD1	TRBV4-1	.	TRBJ1-4	CASSAPGQGGKLFF	TGCGCCAGCAGCGCTCCGGGACAGGGAGGAAAACTGTTTTTT
.	TRBV7-6	.	TRBJ2-5	CASSLQDHQETQYF	TGTGCCAGCAGCTTACAGGACCATCAAGAGACCCAGTACTTC
.	TRBV5-6	.	TRBJ2-3	CASSLVGTQGDTQYF	TGTGCCAGCAGCTTAGTGGGGACCCAGGGAGATACGCAGTATTTT
.	TRBV20-1	.	TRBJ2-7	CSARVDYEQYF	TGCAGTGCTAGGGTTGACTACGAGCAGTACTTC
.	TRBV7-8	.	TRBJ2-3	CASSLRYTQYF	TGTGCCAGCAGCCTTCGATATACGCAGTATTTT
.	TRBV2	.	TRBJ1-4	CASSVLTQEKLFF	TGTGCCAGCAGTGTTCTTACCCAGGAAAAACTGTTTTTT
.	TRBV28	.	TRBJ1-5	CASSSPWGQDSNQPQHF	TGTGCCAGCAGTTCCCCCTGGGGACAAGATAGCAATCAGCCCCAGCATTTT
TRBD2	TRBV5-1	.	TRBJ2-3	CASSPGTRLDTQYF	TGCGCCAGCAGCCCAGGGACTAGACTGGATACGCAGTATTTT
TRBD2	TRBV14	.	TRBJ2-5	CASSQKTSGNLQETQYF	TGTGCCAGCAGCCAAAAGACTAGCGGGAATCTCCAAGAGACCCAGTACTTC
.	TRBV11-2	.	TRBJ2-1	CASSFRESLGGSNEQFF	TGTGCCAGCAGCTTTAGGGAATCATTAGGGGGGTCCAATGAGCAGTTCTTC
.	TRBV30	.	TRBJ1-5	CAWSRAANNQPQHF	TGTGCCTGGAGTAGGGCAGCGAACAATCAGCCCCAGCATTTT
TRBD1	TRBV28	once	TRBJ2-5	CASSTSGTGFGETQYF	TGTGCCAGCAGTACCTCCGGGACAGGGTTTGGAGAGACCCAGTACTTC
TRBD1	TRBV15	.	TRBJ2-1	CATSPGTGRDEQFF	TGTGCCACCAGTCCCGGGACAGGGAGGGATGAGCAGTTCTTC
TRBD1	TRBV6-6	few	TRBJ2-7	CASSFQDRGAEQYF	TGTGCCAGCAGTTTCCAGGACAGGGGGGCCGAGCAGTACTTC
.	TRBV10-3	few	TRBJ1-6	CAISEGGLMRSPLHF	TGTGCCATCAGTGAGGGGGGACTCATGAGATCACCCCTCCACTTT
TRBD2	TRBV14	once	TRBJ2-5	CASSPLAGGAETQYF	TGTGCCAGCAGCCCCTTGGCGGGAGGTGCGGAGACCCAGTACTTC
.	TRBV5-1	.	TRBJ2-6	CASSQPKGSGANVLTF	TGCGCCAGCAGCCAACCTAAGGGGTCTGGGGCCAACGTCCTGACTTTC
.	TRBV28	.	TRBJ2-2	CASSGTANTGELFF	TGTGCCAGCAGTGGGACGGCCAACACCGGGGAGCTGTTTTTT
.	TRBV6-1	.	TRBJ1-5	CASSESGGNQPQHF	TGTGCCAGCAGTGAATCGGGGGGCAATCAGCCCCAGCATTTT
.	TRBV6-5	.	TRBJ2-7	CASSYSLEGVFYEQYF	TGTGCCAGCAGTTACTCGTTGGAGGGGGTCTTCTACGAGCAGTACTTC
.	TRBV6-6	.	TRBJ2-1	CASSAVAINNEQFF	TGTGCCAGCAGTGCGGTTGCTATCAACAATGAGCAGTTCTTC